One TCR beta chain is described in this entry. As yet, its antigen is unknown. This sample was taken from a study of cytomegalovirus exposure and HLA in healthy donors. Here immunoSEQ multiplex PCR was the method, and the copy in TCRdb shows in-frame clones only, minus some. This repertoire shows tens of thousands of clones, approximately 90% found once; its top ten account for roughly 8.4%. The CDR3 has 17 amino acids. V lost 4 bases and J lost 6, with 25 bases in between. The germline gives CDR1 SGDLS, CDR2 YYNGEE. General study findings and limits: TCR beta chains numbering 150 to 200 were designated cytomegalovirus-associated. According to reports, the classifier identified cytomegalovirus status with high specificity and sensitivity. Generally TCR sequences proved uncommon, though certain public TCRs appeared in numerous donors.

The V gene is TRBV9, the J gene TRBJ1-1; D possibly corresponds to TRBD1 (5 bases). This sequence was found in a woman under 30 in good health and CMV-seropositive. Sequenced sample: PBMCs. The DNA of the CDR3 is TGTGCCAGCAGCAAGGCCCCCCCTCCGCGGGGGACGGCTGAAGCTTTCTTT. This gives the protein CASSKAPPPRGTAEAFF.